Listed below are T cell receptor beta chains from one sample, sequenced in a study of blood T cell repertoires in COVID-19. Here immunoSEQ multiplex PCR was the method, and the copy in TCRdb shows in-frame clones only, minus some. The sample has a few hundred thousand clones, around four fifths seen once. Sequencing was done on a sample of peripheral blood. The receptors were gathered from a man between 25 and 39 years old who had recovered from COVID-19. The CDR3 runs from the conserved cysteine through the conserved F or W. The order of the fields is D gene, V gene, J gene, clone size, CDR3 protein, CDR3 DNA. D genes are given only for firm matches. Clone sizes are given selectively: once, few, many, or a class where the clone is expanded.

D: NA
V: TRBV3-1/TRBV3-2
J: TRBJ2-4
size: NA
CDR3: CASSRPGTKNIQYF
DNA: TGTGCCAGCAGCCGACCGGGAACCAAAAACATTCAGTACTTC

D: NA
V: TRBV28
J: TRBJ1-3
size: NA
CDR3: CASSLDSSISGNTIYF
DNA: TGTGCCAGCAGTTTAGACAGCTCCATTTCTGGAAACACCATATATTTT

D: NA
V: TRBV7-9
J: TRBJ1-2
size: once
CDR3: CASIKGGGTAGYTF
DNA: TGTGCCAGCATCAAGGGCGGGGGAACGGCCGGCTACACCTTC

D: TRBD1
V: TRBV18
J: TRBJ1-2
size: NA
CDR3: CASSRISPGTGAYGYTF
DNA: TGTGCCAGCTCACGAATATCTCCCGGGACAGGCGCCTATGGCTACACCTTC

D: NA
V: TRBV27
J: TRBJ2-1
size: NA
CDR3: CASSLLASTYNEQFF
DNA: TGTGCCAGCAGTTTACTTGCCAGTACCTACAATGAGCAGTTCTTC

D: NA
V: TRBV29-1
J: TRBJ1-1
size: NA
CDR3: CSVVGHPTKNTEAFF
DNA: TGCAGCGTGGTCGGCCACCCCACTAAGAACACTGAAGCTTTCTTT

D: NA
V: TRBV6-1
J: TRBJ2-2
size: NA
CDR3: CASSDRAGNTGELFF
DNA: TGTGCCAGCAGTGATAGAGCAGGGAACACCGGGGAGCTGTTTTTT

D: NA
V: TRBV3-1/TRBV3-2
J: TRBJ2-7
size: few
CDR3: CASSQGTELYEQYF
DNA: TGTGCCAGCAGCCAAGGGACAGAACTCTACGAGCAGTACTTC

D: TRBD1
V: TRBV27
J: TRBJ1-6
size: NA
CDR3: CARPGQRPNSPLHF
DNA: TGTGCCAGACCGGGACAGAGACCTAATTCACCCCTCCACTTT

D: NA
V: TRBV29-1
J: TRBJ1-2
size: NA
CDR3: CSVDQGSYGYTF
DNA: TGCAGCGTTGATCAGGGAAGCTATGGCTACACCTTC

D: TRBD1
V: TRBV6-2/TRBV6-3
J: TRBJ1-6
size: NA
CDR3: CASSKQDRGYNSPLHF
DNA: TGTGCCAGCAGTAAACAGGACAGGGGGTATAATTCACCCCTCCACTTT

D: TRBD2
V: TRBV6-4
J: TRBJ2-7
size: few
CDR3: CASIAGPTREQYF
DNA: TGTGCCAGCATAGCGGGACCGACGCGTGAGCAGTACTTC

D: NA
V: TRBV11-2
J: TRBJ1-1
size: NA
CDR3: CASSLLTDTEAFF
DNA: TGTGCCAGCAGCTTACTAACAGACACTGAAGCTTTCTTT

D: TRBD2
V: TRBV7-9
J: TRBJ2-1
size: NA
CDR3: CASSLRASGGEQFF
DNA: TGTGCCAGCAGCTTAAGGGCTAGCGGGGGCGAGCAGTTCTTC

D: NA
V: TRBV18
J: TRBJ2-2
size: NA
CDR3: CASSPNSYSNTGELFF
DNA: TGTGCCAGCTCACCAAACTCCTACAGTAACACCGGGGAGCTGTTTTTT

D: TRBD1
V: TRBV24-1
J: TRBJ2-6
size: NA
CDR3: CATSARGQGRAGANVLTF
DNA: TGTGCCACCAGTGCCCGGGGACAGGGTAGGGCTGGGGCCAACGTCCTGACTTTC

D: TRBD1
V: TRBV2
J: TRBJ1-1
size: NA
CDR3: CASSARTGGTEAFF
DNA: TGTGCCAGCAGTGCCCGGACAGGGGGGACTGAAGCTTTCTTT

D: NA
V: TRBV5-1
J: TRBJ2-3
size: NA
CDR3: CASSLEGVTATDTQYF
DNA: TGCGCCAGCAGCTTGGAGGGGGTAACAGCCACAGATACGCAGTATTTT

D: TRBD1
V: TRBV6-6
J: TRBJ1-1
size: NA
CDR3: CATHPTGHRAEAFF
DNA: TGTGCCACACATCCGACAGGGCATAGGGCTGAAGCTTTCTTT

D: TRBD2
V: TRBV7-6
J: TRBJ2-2
size: NA
CDR3: CASSLSLAGDVSGELFF
DNA: TGTGCCAGCAGCTTATCGCTAGCGGGGGATGTGTCCGGGGAGCTGTTTTTT

D: NA
V: TRBV4-1
J: TRBJ1-2
size: NA
CDR3: CASNNAEGNYGYTF
DNA: TGCGCCAGCAACAACGCGGAGGGGAACTATGGCTACACCTTC

D: NA
V: TRBV10-3
J: TRBJ1-2
size: NA
CDR3: CAISESRGHTF
DNA: TGTGCCATCAGTGAGTCTCGGGGTCACACCTTC

D: NA
V: TRBV2
J: TRBJ1-1
size: NA
CDR3: CASSGSMNTEAFF
DNA: TGTGCCAGCAGTGGGTCTATGAACACTGAAGCTTTCTTT

D: NA
V: TRBV7-3
J: TRBJ2-1
size: NA
CDR3: CASSLSQDNEQFF
DNA: TGTGCCAGCAGCTTAAGCCAGGACAATGAGCAGTTCTTC

D: NA
V: TRBV7-2
J: TRBJ1-1
size: NA
CDR3: CASSPFEGMNTEAFF
DNA: TGTGCCAGCAGCCCTTTTGAGGGAATGAACACTGAAGCTTTCTTT

D: NA
V: TRBV23-1
J: TRBJ1-2
size: NA
CDR3: CVQQVYGYTF
DNA: TGCGTTCAACAGGTGTATGGCTACACCTTC

D: NA
V: TRBV11-2
J: TRBJ2-5
size: NA
CDR3: CASSHKDRQETQYF
DNA: TGTGCCAGCAGCCACAAAGACAGACAAGAGACCCAGTACTTC

D: NA
V: TRBV5-4
J: TRBJ1-1
size: NA
CDR3: CASSLYKNTEAFF
DNA: TGTGCCAGCAGCCTTTACAAGAACACTGAAGCTTTCTTT

D: NA
V: TRBV15
J: TRBJ1-3
size: NA
CDR3: CATSSHSNSISTIYF
DNA: TGTGCCACCAGCAGCCATTCAAACAGTATTTCCACCATATATTTT

D: TRBD1
V: TRBV5-4
J: TRBJ1-3
size: NA
CDR3: CASSPGQEGNTIYF
DNA: TGTGCCAGCAGCCCCGGACAGGAGGGAAACACCATATATTTT

D: TRBD1
V: TRBV7-6
J: TRBJ2-2
size: NA
CDR3: CASSLIFGTGSGELFF
DNA: TGTGCCAGCAGCTTAATCTTCGGGACAGGGTCCGGGGAGCTGTTTTTT

D: NA
V: TRBV11-1
J: TRBJ2-5
size: NA
CDR3: CASSLAPTEETQYF
DNA: TGTGCCAGCAGCTTAGCTCCGACAGAAGAGACCCAGTACTTC

D: NA
V: TRBV19
J: TRBJ2-5
size: NA
CDR3: CASSIPRRGPRVQETQYF
DNA: TGTGCCAGTAGTATCCCCAGGCGGGGACCGCGTGTCCAAGAGACCCAGTACTTC

D: NA
V: TRBV28
J: TRBJ2-3
size: NA
CDR3: CASSNAGSYTQYF
DNA: TGTGCCAGCAGTAACGCAGGGTCGTATACGCAGTATTTT

D: TRBD1
V: TRBV28
J: TRBJ1-5
size: NA
CDR3: CASSLWGSGRGDQPQHF
DNA: TGTGCCAGCAGTTTATGGGGGAGCGGCAGGGGGGATCAGCCCCAGCATTTT

D: TRBD1
V: TRBV11-2
J: TRBJ1-1
size: once
CDR3: CASSLGLRGRYTEAFF
DNA: TGTGCCAGCAGCTTAGGTCTCAGGGGGCGATACACTGAAGCTTTCTTT

D: NA
V: TRBV10-3
J: TRBJ1-2
size: few
CDR3: CAISESSEGYGYTF
DNA: TGTGCCATCAGTGAGTCGTCCGAGGGCTATGGCTACACCTTC

D: NA
V: TRBV19
J: TRBJ2-3
size: NA
CDR3: CASSIELLTDTQYF
DNA: TGTGCCAGTAGTATTGAACTCCTCACAGATACGCAGTATTTT

D: NA
V: TRBV7-8
J: TRBJ2-2
size: NA
CDR3: CASSPASGGAETGELFF
DNA: TGTGCCAGCAGTCCTGCGAGTGGCGGGGCCGAAACCGGGGAGCTGTTTTTT

D: NA
V: TRBV21-1
J: TRBJ1-4
size: NA
CDR3: CASSKGVAGRSGNNEKLFF
DNA: TGTGCCAGCAGCAAAGGAGTGGCAGGGCGTAGTGGGAATAATGAAAAACTGTTTTTT

D: NA
V: TRBV5-1
J: TRBJ2-6
size: NA
CDR3: CASSVGSGANVLTF
DNA: TGCGCCAGCAGCGTCGGGTCTGGGGCCAACGTCCTGACTTTC

D: NA
V: TRBV19
J: TRBJ1-1
size: few
CDR3: CASSIGGGNTEAFF
DNA: TGTGCCAGTAGTATTGGGGGGGGTAACACTGAAGCTTTCTTT

D: TRBD1
V: TRBV7-3
J: TRBJ2-1
size: NA
CDR3: CASSVGQGVYNEQFF
DNA: TGTGCCAGCAGCGTTGGACAGGGCGTCTACAATGAGCAGTTCTTC

D: TRBD1
V: TRBV14
J: TRBJ1-4
size: NA
CDR3: CASSQRGGLNEKLFF
DNA: TGTGCCAGCAGCCAACGAGGGGGCCTCAATGAAAAACTGTTTTTT

D: NA
V: TRBV7-2
J: TRBJ1-5
size: NA
CDR3: CASSIQRGPQHF
DNA: TGTGCCAGCAGCATACAACGGGGGCCCCAGCATTTT

D: TRBD1
V: TRBV19
J: TRBJ2-2
size: NA
CDR3: CASRTGQAVSFAGELFF
DNA: TGTGCCAGCAGAACCGGACAGGCTGTTTCGTTCGCCGGGGAGCTGTTTTTT

D: TRBD2
V: TRBV7-6
J: TRBJ2-5
size: NA
CDR3: CASSFGIAGGNYQETQYF
DNA: TGTGCCAGCAGCTTTGGGATAGCGGGGGGCAACTACCAAGAGACCCAGTACTTC

D: NA
V: TRBV28
J: TRBJ1-4
size: NA
CDR3: CASTPTVVTNEKLFF
DNA: TGTGCCAGCACCCCTACGGTAGTCACTAATGAAAAACTGTTTTTT

D: NA
V: TRBV6-5
J: TRBJ1-1
size: few
CDR3: CASTQQENTEAFF
DNA: TGTGCCAGCACTCAACAAGAAAACACTGAAGCTTTCTTT

D: TRBD1
V: TRBV6-5
J: TRBJ1-2
size: many
CDR3: CASRRDSNYGYTF
DNA: TGTGCCAGCAGGCGGGACAGTAACTATGGCTACACCTTC

D: TRBD1
V: TRBV5-5
J: TRBJ2-3
size: NA
CDR3: CASSLVSGTASTDTQYF
DNA: TGTGCCAGCAGCTTAGTTAGTGGGACAGCAAGCACAGATACGCAGTATTTT

D: NA
V: TRBV18
J: TRBJ2-1
size: NA
CDR3: CASSPSGLPRGNEQFF
DNA: TGTGCCAGCTCACCCTCGGGACTCCCACGGGGCAATGAGCAGTTCTTC

D: NA
V: TRBV5-4
J: TRBJ1-4
size: NA
CDR3: CASRPDRATNEKLFF
DNA: TGTGCCAGCAGACCCGACAGAGCAACTAATGAAAAACTGTTTTTT

D: TRBD2
V: TRBV28
J: TRBJ2-1
size: once
CDR3: CASSPSSGGANNEQFF
DNA: TGTGCCAGCAGTCCATCTAGCGGGGGGGCCAACAATGAGCAGTTCTTC

D: TRBD1
V: TRBV6-5
J: TRBJ1-6
size: few
CDR3: CASSRPGQYSPLHF
DNA: TGTGCCAGCAGCAGACCGGGACAGTATTCACCCCTCCACTTT

D: NA
V: TRBV7-2
J: TRBJ1-5
size: NA
CDR3: CASRGQGNQPQHF
DNA: TGTGCCAGCAGGGGGCAAGGCAATCAGCCCCAGCATTTT

D: NA
V: TRBV5-1
J: TRBJ2-3
size: few
CDR3: CASSSHSTDTQYF
DNA: TGCGCCAGCAGCTCCCACTCCACAGATACGCAGTATTTT

D: NA
V: TRBV11-1
J: TRBJ2-3
size: NA
CDR3: CASSLGQGQADTQYF
DNA: TGTGCCAGCAGCTTAGGGCAGGGCCAAGCAGATACGCAGTATTTT

D: NA
V: TRBV11-1
J: TRBJ1-6
size: NA
CDR3: CASSSGDSPLHF
DNA: TGTGCCAGCAGCAGCGGCGATTCACCCCTCCACTTT

D: NA
V: TRBV6-5
J: TRBJ1-5
size: few
CDR3: CASVGDNSNQPQHF
DNA: TGTGCCAGCGTAGGGGATAATAGCAATCAGCCCCAGCATTTT